The T cell receptor (beta chain) described here comes from a study of CD8+ T cells in alopecia areata. The germline CDR1 and CDR2 sequences are MNHEY and SMNVEV (reference sequence). The V gene end was trimmed by 5 bases and the J gene end by 1 base; junction bases not matched to a gene: 6. This CDR3 is built from 15 residues. In each case, RNA was isolated and then reverse transcribed into cDNA as the sequencing template. The protocol was immunoSEQ multiplex PCR, while the TCRdb copy is restricted to in-frame clones and leaves out a portion. This sample has 87,000 or so clones, with around 70% found just once. Treatment defined: oral pan-JAK inhibitor, 5-10 mg twice daily. Starting from PBMCs, sorting isolated CD4+ and CD8+ T cells.

This receptor was obtained from a human donor with alopecia areata. The sequences come from CD8+ T cells sorted from blood, collected around week 44, from a patient treated with tofacitinib. V is TRBV27 and J is TRBJ2-7; 9 bases are a match to TRBD1. The CDR3 loop is CASSAPGTGSYEQYF. In DNA form, the CDR3 reads TGTGCCAGCAGTGCCCCCGGGACAGGGTCCTACGAGCAGTACTTC.